The clone carrying this T cell receptor (beta chain) was seen more than once but under ten times. The target antigen is unknown. The entry originates in a study of T-cell memory formation after mild COVID-19. Study results and caveats: In pre-infection memory, a portion of responding clones appeared, which suggested that cross-reactive memory joined.

Germline-derived CDR1 and CDR2 are LGHDT and YNNKEL (reference sequence). With 1 base removed from V and 3 bases from J, the gap between germline ends came to 10 bases. The CDR3 sequence is 15 residues long. TCRdb re-called the 5' RACE reads with MiXCR, one entry per CDR3 protein. The sample lists 350,000 to 500,000 distinct CDR3 sequences, less than 25% occurring once. The chain joins TRBV3-1 to TRBJ1-5; D is perhaps TRBD1 (5 bases). Source material: PBMCs or a T cell subset sorted from them (not recorded which). The source of this sequence is an adult woman who had mild COVID-19 (a few samples of this study predate the infection). Cell type and time point are not known. Written as DNA, the CDR3 is TGTGCCAGCAGCCAAGCCGGGACTCCCAATCAGCCCCAGCATTTT. This codes for CASSQAGTPNQPQHF.